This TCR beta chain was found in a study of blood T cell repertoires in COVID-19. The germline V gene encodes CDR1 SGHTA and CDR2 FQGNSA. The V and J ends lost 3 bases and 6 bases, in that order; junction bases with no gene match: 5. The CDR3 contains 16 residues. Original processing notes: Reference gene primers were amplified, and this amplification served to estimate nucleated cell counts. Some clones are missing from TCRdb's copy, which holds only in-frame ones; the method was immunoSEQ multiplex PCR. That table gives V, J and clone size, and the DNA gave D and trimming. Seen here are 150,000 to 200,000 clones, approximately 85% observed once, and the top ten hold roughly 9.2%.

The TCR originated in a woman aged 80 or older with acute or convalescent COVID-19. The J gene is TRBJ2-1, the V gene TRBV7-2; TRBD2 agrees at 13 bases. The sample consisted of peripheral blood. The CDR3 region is CASSFILAGGPNEQFF. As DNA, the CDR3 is TGTGCCAGCAGCTTCATACTAGCGGGAGGGCCCAATGAGCAGTTCTTC.